Presented here are 18 T cell receptor beta chains from one specimen sequenced in a study of CD4 T cells in relation to SARS-CoV-2 and coronaviruses. No cognate antigen is known for these TCRs. The unexposed donors gave CD4+ T cells in about 2010-2019, prior to COVID-19. The cells were cultured for approximately ten days before CD4+ T cells were isolated. The assay was immunoSEQ multiplex PCR, and TCRdb's table has in-frame clones only and misses some. The sample lists about 20,000 clones; about three fifths were seen once. Sample: CD4+ T cells from PBMCs, cultured in vitro. The receptors derive from a human donor in good health.

The chain employs TRBV9 and TRBJ2-1; D possibly uses TRBD1 or TRBD2 (5 bases each). Trimming left V 3 bases short and J 2 bases short, with 15 bases between. Germline V gene sequence: CDR1 SGDLS, CDR2 YYNGEE. The CDR3 consists of 16 residues. The DNA of the CDR3 is TGTGCCAGCAGCGCCGGGACCACACCCGCCTACAATGAGCAGTTCTTC. The encoded protein is CASSAGTTPAYNEQFF.

DNA for the CDR3: TGTGCCAGCAGCCAACCAGGGTTAGGGGAGACCCAGTACTTC. It codes for CASSQPGLGETQYF. The J gene is TRBJ2-5, the V gene TRBV7-9; the D gene is possibly TRBD1 (5 bases). The CDR3 contains 14 residues. Germline V gives CDR1 SEHNR, CDR2 FQNEAQ (reference sequence). V was clipped by 5 bases and J by 5 bases, with 15 bases between them.

The rearrangement links TRBV2 to TRBJ2-5; 8 positions match TRBD2. The CDR3 covers 13 residues. Germline values: CDR1 SNHLY, CDR2 FYNNEI. V shed 7 bases and J 3 bases; nucleotides not matched to a gene: 4. Written as DNA, the CDR3 is TGTGCCAGCACCTTAGCGGGAAAAGAGACCCAGTACTTC. It encodes CASTLAGKETQYF.

The V and J genes are TRBV5-6 and TRBJ2-2, with 9 nucleotides matching TRBD1. With V trimmed by 2 bases and J by 4 bases, 3 bases remained unmatched. The CDR3 runs to 15 residues. CDR1 is SGHDT and CDR2 is YYEEEE in the germline V gene. CDR3 protein: CASSFRDRVTGELFF. The CDR3 region has the DNA TGTGCCAGCAGCTTCCGGGACAGGGTCACCGGGGAGCTGTTTTTT.

The chain joins TRBV9 to TRBJ2-7; 9 bases agree with TRBD1. Trimming took 5 bases from V and 7 from J; bases not matched to a gene: 19. Looked up from germline, CDR1 is SGDLS and CDR2 is YYNGEE. The CDR3 extends over 17 amino acids. The CDR3 DNA sequence: TGTGCCAGCAGTCCCTTTGCCGTGCGGGACAGGGAAGGTGAGCAGTACTTC. Protein: CASSPFAVRDREGEQYF. The whole variable domain, remainder taken from reference TRBV9 and TRBJ2-7, is DSGVTQTPKHLITATGQRVTLRCSPRSGDLSVYWYQQSLDQGLQFLIQYYNGEERAKGNILERFSAQQFPDLHSELNLSSLELGDSALYFCASSPFAVRDREGEQYFGPGTRLTVT.

This clone was detected only once. The rearrangement joins TRBV6-2 or TRBV6-3 to TRBJ1-5, with 7 positions matching TRBD1. The CDR3 sequence is 19 residues long. Losses at the gene ends were 5 bases for V and 0 bases for J; bases not matched to a gene: 16. Germline CDR1 is MNHEY and CDR2 is SVGEGT. The CDR3 loop reads CASSTITGDLLSSNQPQHF. DNA for the CDR3: TGTGCCAGCAGTACTATTACAGGGGACTTGCTGAGTAGCAATCAGCCCCAGCATTTT.

The chain couples TRBV4-3 to TRBJ1-5; D gene unclear. Trimming stripped 0 bases from V and 4 bases from J, with 10 bases between. Germline values: CDR1 LGHNA, CDR2 YSLEER. The CDR3 consists of 15 residues. The CDR3: CASSQDGKRNQPQHF. CDR3 sequence (DNA): TGCGCCAGCAGCCAAGATGGAAAAAGGAATCAGCCCCAGCATTTT.

The chain is built from TRBV4-3 and TRBJ1-2, with D possibly matching TRBD1 (5 bases). The CDR3 extends over 16 amino acids. Germline V gene sequence: CDR1 LGHNA, CDR2 YSLEER. Trimming pared 0 bases from V and 8 bases from J, leaving 19 bases between. This CDR3 is CASSQDLLQVVEGYTF. CDR3 in DNA: TGCGCCAGCAGCCAAGATCTTTTACAGGTGGTGGAAGGCTACACCTTC.

V is TRBV12-3 or TRBV12-4 and J is TRBJ2-5; no clear D. V was clipped by 3 bases and J by 2 bases, with 4 bases between them. This CDR3 contains 12 residues. The CDR3 reads CASSFGQETQYF. CDR3 sequence (DNA): TGTGCCAGCAGTTTCGGGCAAGAGACCCAGTACTTC.

This chain uses TRBV6-2 or TRBV6-3 with TRBJ1-2; 7 nucleotides match TRBD1. Unmatched junction bases numbered 9, after V lost 4 bases and J lost 7 bases. Germline CDR1 reads MNHEY; CDR2 reads SVGEGT. There are 14 residues in the CDR3. The CDR3 DNA follows: TGTGCCAGCAGTTCGCAACAGGGGAGAGGTGGCTACACCTTC. Amino acid sequence: CASSSQQGRGGYTF.

The gene calls are TRBV6-1 and TRBJ2-2; 8 bases agree with TRBD1. Losses at the gene ends were 5 bases for V and 7 bases for J; bases not matched to a gene: 6. Germline lookup yields CDR1 MNHNS and CDR2 SASEGT. This CDR3 region has 14 residues. The CDR3 loop reads CASSRTGNGGELFF. DNA of the CDR3: TGTGCCAGCAGTAGGACAGGGAACGGCGGGGAGCTGTTTTTT.

This clone was counted only a few times. The V gene is TRBV7-9, the J gene TRBJ2-3; D remains unclear. The V gene lost 0 bases and the J gene lost 5 bases, with 0 bases spanning the gap. Germline CDR1 SEHNR, CDR2 FQNEAQ (reference sequence). The CDR3 is made up of 11 amino acids. CDR3 sequence: CASSLADTQYF. The CDR3 DNA sequence: TGTGCCAGCAGCTTAGCAGATACGCAGTATTTT.

J is TRBJ1-5 and V is TRBV7-9; D not resolved. CDR3 size: 16 residues. Trimming took 1 base from V and 0 from J, leaving 10 bases between them. The germline CDR1 and CDR2 sequences are SEHNR and FQNEAQ (reference sequence). The CDR3 reads CASSLVGAYSNQPQHF. CDR3 DNA sequence: TGTGCCAGCAGCTTAGTAGGCGCGTATAGCAATCAGCCCCAGCATTTT.

The rearrangement links TRBV6-1 to TRBJ1-5; D not resolved. Per germline, CDR1 MNHNS and CDR2 SASEGT. The CDR3 has 13 amino acids. V was cut by 1 base and J by 7 bases, with 8 bases left in between. The CDR3 region has the DNA TGTGCCAGCAGTGAAGTAACTGGCCAGCCCCAGCATTTT. Amino acids: CASSEVTGQPQHF.

In its sample, this clone was seen once. The chain is built from TRBV4-2 and TRBJ2-4, with TRBD2 matching 12 bases. This CDR3 has 19 residues. From germline, CDR1 is LGHNA and CDR2 YNFKEQ. J was trimmed by 4 bases and V by 0 bases; bases with no gene match: 10. The CDR3 reads CASSQELAGGPSEKNIQYF. The CDR3 DNA is TGTGCCAGCAGCCAAGAACTAGCGGGAGGACCGTCCGAAAAAAACATTCAGTACTTC.

The chain has TRBV4-3 and TRBJ1-2; D perhaps matches TRBD1 (5 bases). Per germline, CDR1 LGHNA and CDR2 YSLEER. V was cut by 0 bases and J by 2 bases, with 19 bases left in between. This CDR3 spans 18 amino acids. The CDR3 loop is CASSQDSGGGWGNYGYTF. Written as DNA, the CDR3 is TGCGCCAGCAGCCAAGATTCTGGTGGGGGATGGGGGAACTATGGCTACACCTTC.

The rearrangement uses TRBV5-6 and TRBJ2-7; the D is unclear. Germline CDR1 and CDR2: SGHDT and YYEEEE. V was pared by 0 bases and J by 3 bases, with 4 bases between. The CDR3 totals 12 residues. The CDR3 loop is CASSLGVYEQYF. The CDR3 DNA reads TGTGCCAGCAGCTTGGGGGTCTACGAGCAGTACTTC.

This clone was detected only a few times. The V gene is TRBV7-2, the J gene TRBJ2-1; TRBD1 aligns across 8 bases. V trimming: 2 bases; J trimming: 1 base; junction bases outside the gene matches: 4. Germline V gene data show CDR1 as SGHTA and CDR2 as FQGNSA. The CDR3 consists of 16 residues. The CDR3 sequence: CASSLQHRGSYNEQFF. CDR3 coding DNA: TGTGCCAGCAGCTTACAACACAGGGGGTCCTACAATGAGCAGTTCTTC.